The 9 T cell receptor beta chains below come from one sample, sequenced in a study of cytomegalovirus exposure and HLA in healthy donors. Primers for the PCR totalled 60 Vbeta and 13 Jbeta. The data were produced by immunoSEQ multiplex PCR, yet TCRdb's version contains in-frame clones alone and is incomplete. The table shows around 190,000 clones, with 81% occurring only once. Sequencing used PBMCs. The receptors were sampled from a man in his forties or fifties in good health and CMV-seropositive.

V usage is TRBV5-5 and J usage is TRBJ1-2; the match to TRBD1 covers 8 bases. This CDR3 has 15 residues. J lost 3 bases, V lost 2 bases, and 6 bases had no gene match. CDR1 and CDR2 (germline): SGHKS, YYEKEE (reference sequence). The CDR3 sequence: CASSLGQGYDYGYTF. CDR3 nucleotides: TGTGCCAGCAGCTTAGGACAGGGTTACGACTATGGCTACACCTTC.

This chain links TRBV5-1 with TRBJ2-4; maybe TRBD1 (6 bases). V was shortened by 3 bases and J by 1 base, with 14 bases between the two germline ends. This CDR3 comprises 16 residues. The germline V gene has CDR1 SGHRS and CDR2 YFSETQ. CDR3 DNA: TGCGCCAGCAGCTCGACAGGCGCCGGGGCCAAAAACATTCAGTACTTC. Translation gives CASSSTGAGAKNIQYF.

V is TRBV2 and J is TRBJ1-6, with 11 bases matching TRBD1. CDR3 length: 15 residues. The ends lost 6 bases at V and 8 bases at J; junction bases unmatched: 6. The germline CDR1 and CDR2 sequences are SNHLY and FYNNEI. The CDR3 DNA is TGTGCCAGCAGAGGACCGGGACAGGGGGATTCACCCCTCCACTTT. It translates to CASRGPGQGDSPLHF.

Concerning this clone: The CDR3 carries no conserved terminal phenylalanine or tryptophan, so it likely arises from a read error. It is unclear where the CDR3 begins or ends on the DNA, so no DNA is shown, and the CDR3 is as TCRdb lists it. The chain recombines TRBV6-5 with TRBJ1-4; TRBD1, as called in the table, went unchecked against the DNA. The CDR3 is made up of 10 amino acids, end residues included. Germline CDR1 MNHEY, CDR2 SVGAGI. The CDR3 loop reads CASSRWTGLV.

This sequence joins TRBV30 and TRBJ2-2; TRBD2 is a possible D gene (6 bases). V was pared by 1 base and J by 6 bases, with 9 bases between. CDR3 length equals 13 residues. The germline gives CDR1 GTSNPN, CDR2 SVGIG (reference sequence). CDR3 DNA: TGTGCCTGGAGTGGCGCTAGCGCCGGGGAGCTGTTTTTT. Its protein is CAWSGASAGELFF. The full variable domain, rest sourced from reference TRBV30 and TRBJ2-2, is SQTIHQWPATLVQPVGSPLSLECTVEGTSNPNLYWYRQAAGRGLQLLFYSVGIGQISSEVPQNLSASRPQDRQFILSSKKLLLSDSGFYLCAWSGASAGELFFGEGSRLTVL.

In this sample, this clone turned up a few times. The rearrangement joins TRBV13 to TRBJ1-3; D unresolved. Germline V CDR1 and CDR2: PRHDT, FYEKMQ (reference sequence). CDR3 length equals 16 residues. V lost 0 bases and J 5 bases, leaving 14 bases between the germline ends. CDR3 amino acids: CASSLGPRGRRNTIYF. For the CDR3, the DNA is TGTGCCAGCAGCTTAGGTCCTCGGGGTCGCCGAAACACCATATATTTT.

This CDR3 is CASSYEVEAYEQYF. The CDR3, as DNA: TGTGCCAGCAGTTACGAGGTAGAAGCCTACGAGCAGTACTTC. The chain carries TRBV6-5 and TRBJ2-7; D unresolved. The V gene lost 2 bases and the J gene lost 2 bases, with 10 bases spanning the gap. This CDR3 region has 14 residues. From germline, CDR1 is MNHEY and CDR2 SVGAGI.

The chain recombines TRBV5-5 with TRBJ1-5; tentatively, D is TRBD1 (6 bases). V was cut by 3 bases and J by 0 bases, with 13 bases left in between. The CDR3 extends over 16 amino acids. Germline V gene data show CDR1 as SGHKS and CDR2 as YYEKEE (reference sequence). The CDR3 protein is CASSWGGPNSNQPQHF. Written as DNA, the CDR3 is TGTGCCAGCAGCTGGGGGGGGCCCAATAGCAATCAGCCCCAGCATTTT. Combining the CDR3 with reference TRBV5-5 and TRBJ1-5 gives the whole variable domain DAGVTQSPTHLIKTRGQQVTLRCSPISGHKSVSWYQQVLGQGPQFIFQYYEKEERGRGNFPDRFSARQFPNYSSELNVNALLLGDSALYLCASSWGGPNSNQPQHFGDGTRLSIL.

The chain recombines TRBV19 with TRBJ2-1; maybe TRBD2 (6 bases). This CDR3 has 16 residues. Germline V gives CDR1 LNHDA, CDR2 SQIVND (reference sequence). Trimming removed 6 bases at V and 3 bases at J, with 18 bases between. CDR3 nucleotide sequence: TGTGCCAGTAGCCCCCGACGCGGGAACTACTACAATGAGCAGTTCTTC. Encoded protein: CASSPRRGNYYNEQFF.